This TCR beta chain was recorded in a study of beta chain features in type 1 diabetes. Study-wide background: Across all samples, about 110,000,000 sorted cells were examined. Findings of the study overall: TCRB CDR3s from Type 1 diabetes patients were moderately but significantly shorter in all four CD4+ subsets. Insertions were fewer and deletions more numerous at VDJ junctions in type 1 diabetes patients.

Remarks on this clone: As yet, its antigen is unknown.

As every portion of the isolated RNA was reverse transcribed, the sequencing read expressed TCRB transcripts. Assay: immunoSEQ multiplex PCR; the TCRdb copy retains only in-frame clones and omits some. This repertoire shows 600,000 to 750,000 clones, roughly an eighth found once; its top ten account for roughly 0.11%. Each of the CD4+ naive, central memory, regulatory and stem cell-like memory populations was sorted via CD45RO/CCR7/CD25/CD127/CD95/CD27. The purity of all sorted populations exceeded 95%. Trimming took off 1 base at V and 10 bases at J, with 14 bases between the two ends. CDR3 length: 15 residues. Germline V gene lookup returns CDR1 LGHNA and CDR2 YNFKEQ.

The sequence was collected from a man aged 25 to 45 with type 1 diabetes. Sequencing was performed on naive CD4+ T cells from blood. The genes are TRBV4-2 and TRBJ1-6; D possibly corresponds to TRBD1 (5 bases). The CDR3 here is CASSQGRRDLSPLHF. In DNA form, the CDR3 reads TGTGCCAGCAGCCAAGGCCGCCGGGACCTATCACCCCTCCACTTT.